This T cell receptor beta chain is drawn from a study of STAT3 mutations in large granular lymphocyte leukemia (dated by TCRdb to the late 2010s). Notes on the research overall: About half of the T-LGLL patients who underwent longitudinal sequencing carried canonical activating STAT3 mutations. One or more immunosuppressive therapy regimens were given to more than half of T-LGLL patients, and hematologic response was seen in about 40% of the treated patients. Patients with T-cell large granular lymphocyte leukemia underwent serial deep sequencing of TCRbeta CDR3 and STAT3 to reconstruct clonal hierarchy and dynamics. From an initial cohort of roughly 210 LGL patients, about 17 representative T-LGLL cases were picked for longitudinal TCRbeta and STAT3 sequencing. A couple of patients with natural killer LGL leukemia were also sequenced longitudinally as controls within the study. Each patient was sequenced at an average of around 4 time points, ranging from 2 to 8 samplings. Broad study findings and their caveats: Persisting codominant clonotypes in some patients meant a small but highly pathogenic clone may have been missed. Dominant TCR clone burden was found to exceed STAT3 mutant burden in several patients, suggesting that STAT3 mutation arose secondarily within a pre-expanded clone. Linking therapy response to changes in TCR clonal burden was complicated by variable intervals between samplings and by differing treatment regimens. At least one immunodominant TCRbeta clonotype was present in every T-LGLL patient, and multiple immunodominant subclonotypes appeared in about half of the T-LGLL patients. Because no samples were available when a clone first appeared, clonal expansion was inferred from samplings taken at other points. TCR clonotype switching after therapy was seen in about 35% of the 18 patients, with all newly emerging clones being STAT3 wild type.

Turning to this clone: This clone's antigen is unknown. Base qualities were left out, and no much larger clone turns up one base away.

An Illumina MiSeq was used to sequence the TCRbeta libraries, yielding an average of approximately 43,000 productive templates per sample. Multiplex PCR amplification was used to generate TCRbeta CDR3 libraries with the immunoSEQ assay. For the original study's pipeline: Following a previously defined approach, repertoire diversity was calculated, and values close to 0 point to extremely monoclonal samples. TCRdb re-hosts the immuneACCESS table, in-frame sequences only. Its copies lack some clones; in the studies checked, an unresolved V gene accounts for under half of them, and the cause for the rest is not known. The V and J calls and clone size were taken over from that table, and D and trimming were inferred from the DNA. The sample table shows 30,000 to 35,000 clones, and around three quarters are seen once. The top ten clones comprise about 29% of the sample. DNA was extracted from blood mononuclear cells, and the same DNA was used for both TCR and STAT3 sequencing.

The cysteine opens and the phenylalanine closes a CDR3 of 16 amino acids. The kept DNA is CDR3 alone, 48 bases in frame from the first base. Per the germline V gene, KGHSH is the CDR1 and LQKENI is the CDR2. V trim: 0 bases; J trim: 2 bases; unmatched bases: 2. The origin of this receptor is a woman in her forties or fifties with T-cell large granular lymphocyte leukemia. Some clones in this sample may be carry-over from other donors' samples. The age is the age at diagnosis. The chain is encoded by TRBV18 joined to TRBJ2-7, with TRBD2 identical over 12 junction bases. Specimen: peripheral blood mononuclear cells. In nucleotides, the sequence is TGTGCCAGCTCACCACCTTCTAGCGGGGGGGCCTACGAGCAGTACTTC. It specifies CASSPPSSGGAYEQYF. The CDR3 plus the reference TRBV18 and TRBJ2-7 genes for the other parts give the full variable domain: NAGVMQNPRHLVRRRGQEARLRCSPMKGHSHVYWYRQLPEEGLKFMVYLQKENIIDESGMPKERFSAEFPKEGPSILRIQQVVRGDSAAYFCASSPPSSGGAYEQYFGPGTRLTVT.